What follows is one T cell receptor (beta chain) and its context. The data are from a study of T cells in tuberculosis. After thawing and overnight rest, PBMC were stained with GMM-loaded CD1B tetramer, viability dye and anti-CD3 for sorting. C32 glucose monomycolate from Rhodococcus equi was loaded onto the CD1B tetramers. Sequencing was performed with immunoSEQ multiplex PCR; in TCRdb, only in-frame clones are kept and a portion is missing. This table has around 50,000 clones, roughly 86% appearing once. The TCR sequence derives from an adult woman with latent tuberculosis. The sequenced material came from CD1b-GMM tetramer-negative cells sorted from PBMCs.

Here the CDR3 reads CASSLKAVNTEAFF. The CDR3, as DNA: TGTGCCAGCAGCCTGAAGGCGGTGAACACTGAAGCTTTCTTT. This chain connects TRBV7-9 to TRBJ1-1; D is unresolved. Germline V lookup: CDR1 SEHNR, CDR2 FQNEAQ (reference sequence). The CDR3 extends over 14 amino acids. V lost 5 bases to trimming and J lost 0 bases, with 10 bases between them.